Each of the 5 T cell receptor beta chains below was sequenced from the same sample in a study of T cells after yellow fever vaccination. TCRdb re-called the 5' RACE reads with MiXCR, one entry per CDR3 protein. The profile shows 300,000 to 350,000 distinct CDR3 sequences, approximately 4.5% of them singletons. Specimen: PBMCs, collected 15 days after the yellow fever booster vaccination. All receptors derive from a man between 18 and 35 years old who received the YFV17D yellow fever vaccine.

This clonotype was detected a few times. The V gene is TRBV4-1, the J gene TRBJ1-1, with TRBD1 as a possible D gene (5 bases). V lost 1 base, J lost 3 bases, and 18 bases lay in between. The CDR3 is 17 residues long. From germline, CDR1 is MGHRA and CDR2 YSYEKL. The CDR3 DNA reads TGCGCCAGCAGCCAAGTGGACATGGGGCTTATCTACACTGAAGCTTTCTTT. Translated: CASSQVDMGLIYTEAFF.

This clonotype was found many times. The V and J genes are TRBV29-1 and TRBJ1-5, with unresolved D. The CDR3 consists of 12 residues. V was clipped by 4 bases and J by 4 bases, with 8 bases between them. CDR1 is SQVTM and CDR2 is ANQGSEA in the germline V gene. The CDR3 nucleotides read TGCAGCGTTGGGGCGGGAAATCAGCCCCAGCATTTT. Translating gives CSVGAGNQPQHF.

This chain links TRBV12-3 or TRBV12-4 with TRBJ2-3; the D gene is possibly TRBD2 (7 bases). Trimming removed 6 bases from V and 5 bases from J, with 21 bases in between. The CDR3 runs to 16 residues. The CDR3 sequence: CASRLGGPRLVDTQYF. In nucleotides, the CDR3 is TGTGCCAGCAGGCTCGGGGGGCCACGACTTGTAGATACGCAGTATTTT.

J is TRBJ1-4 and V is TRBV20-1, with 7 bases that match TRBD1. V lost 3 bases to trimming and J lost 8 bases; unmatched junction nucleotides: 6. The CDR3 has 13 amino acids. Germline CDR1 DFQATT, CDR2 SNEGSKA (reference sequence). The CDR3 region has the DNA TGCAGTGCTAGCGGCAGGGGGAACGAAAAACTGTTTTTT. Residues: CSASGRGNEKLFF.

This clonotype came up a few times. The V and J genes are TRBV7-2 and TRBJ2-3, with 8 bases identical to TRBD1. CDR3 length: 14 amino acids. V lost 5 bases to trimming and J lost 4 bases; unmatched junction nucleotides: 5. Germline loops: CDR1 SGHTA, CDR2 FQGNSA. The CDR3 nucleotides read TGTGCCAGCAGCCGGACAGGGAACGCAGATACGCAGTATTTT. Protein sequence: CASSRTGNADTQYF.